The T cell receptor beta chain under discussion was sequenced for a study of beta chain features in type 1 diabetes. This clone appeared a few times. Expressed TCRB transcripts were sequenced because the entire RNA isolate underwent reverse transcription. This table comes from immunoSEQ multiplex PCR, and its TCRdb copy is limited to in-frame clones, with some not included. Of fewer than 650,000 clones in the sample, about a sixth were seen once. With 3 bases clipped from V and 9 bases from J, the junction kept 10 bases outside the gene matches. The germline CDR1 and CDR2 sequences are MDHEN and SYDVKM. The CDR3 loop spans 15 amino acids.

The chain couples TRBV28 to TRBJ2-1; TRBD2 agrees at 8 bases. The sample taken for sequencing was naive CD4+ T cells from blood. The receptor was isolated from a man between 18 and 35 years old in good health. CDR3 nucleotide sequence: TGTGCCAGCAGTTTTAGCGGGGCCCGACTCCTTGAGCAGTTCTTC. It is translated as CASSFSGARLLEQFF.